One sample yielded the 17 T cell receptor beta chains listed below, sequenced in a study of a mutant IDH1 vaccine in newly diagnosed glioma. Time point defined: week 23, last vaccination. With topical imiquimod, each dose of the vaccine consisted of 300 ug of mutant IDH1 20-mer peptide. TCRdb's copy holds only in-frame clones and misses some; the assay was immunoSEQ multiplex PCR. Here the sample spans 26,000 or so clones, 82% being singletons. These receptors have no identified antigens. The source material was PBMCs, sampled from a glioma patient whose treatment included an IDH1 peptide vaccine. Receptors were obtained from a woman aged 30 to 39 with glioma.

This chain joins TRBV27 and TRBJ1-5; 9 positions match TRBD1. The length of the CDR3 is 15 residues. Germline V gives CDR1 MNHEY, CDR2 SMNVEV (reference sequence). The junction had 3 bases not matched to a gene; V was cut back by 6 bases and J by 0 bases. CDR3 in DNA: TGTGCCAGCAGAACGACAGGGGGTAGCAATCAGCCCCAGCATTTT. This gives the protein CASRTTGGSNQPQHF.

This chain uses TRBV6-5 with TRBJ2-2, with TRBD2 matching 10 bases. The CDR3 covers 16 residues. CDR1 and CDR2 from the germline V gene are MNHEY and SVGAGI. V lost 0 bases to trimming and J lost 6 bases; unmatched junction nucleotides: 4. CDR3 sequence (DNA): TGTGCCAGCAGTTACTCCGTAGCGGGGGGTGCCGGGGAGCTGTTTTTT. Translation: CASSYSVAGGAGELFF.

This rearrangement joins TRBV2 to TRBJ2-5, with D possibly being TRBD2 (5 bases). The germline V gene encodes CDR1 SNHLY and CDR2 FYNNEI. The V gene lost 8 bases and the J gene lost 6 bases, with 13 bases spanning the gap. The CDR3 is 12 residues long. CDR3 in amino acids: CASDLAMQTQYF. Written as DNA, the CDR3 is TGTGCCAGCGATCTAGCTATGCAGACCCAGTACTTC. Using reference TRBV2 and TRBJ2-5 for the parts outside the CDR3, the full variable domain is EPEVTQTPSHQVTQMGQEVILRCVPISNHLYFYWYRQILGQKVEFLVSFYNNEISEKSEIFDDQFSVERPDGSNFTLKIRSTKLEDSAMYFCASDLAMQTQYFGPGTRLLVL.

The chain combines TRBV30 with TRBJ1-1, with D possibly being TRBD1 (5 bases). V was shortened by 4 bases and J by 1 base, with 13 bases between the two germline ends. The V gene's germline CDR1 is GTSNPN and CDR2 SVGIG (reference sequence). The CDR3 totals 14 residues. The CDR3 DNA is TGTGCCTGGACCCTAACAGGCGGGAACACTGAAGCTTTCTTT. It translates to CAWTLTGGNTEAFF. The whole variable domain, filled in from reference TRBV30 and TRBJ1-1, reads SQTIHQWPATLVQPVGSPLSLECTVEGTSNPNLYWYRQAAGRGLQLLFYSVGIGQISSEVPQNLSASRPQDRQFILSSKKLLLSDSGFYLCAWTLTGGNTEAFFGQGTRLTVV.

The V and J genes are TRBV4-1 and TRBJ1-5, with D unresolved. This CDR3 contains 15 residues. CDR1 is MGHRA, CDR2 YSYEKL, per germline. V lost 4 bases to trimming and J lost 4 bases, with 14 bases between them. DNA for the CDR3: TGCGCCAGCAGCCGCCTACCAGGAGGGAATCAGCCCCAGCATTTT. It specifies CASSRLPGGNQPQHF.

The chain employs TRBV5-1 and TRBJ1-2; D gene uncertain. This CDR3 has 16 residues. The V and J ends lost 0 bases and 4 bases respectively, with 16 bases between them. The germline V gene has CDR1 SGHRS and CDR2 YFSETQ. The CDR3 loop is CASSLGPDRVTYGYTF. The CDR3 DNA sequence: TGCGCCAGCAGCTTGGGCCCAGATCGAGTCACCTATGGCTACACCTTC.

The chain links TRBV5-1 to TRBJ1-2, with TRBD1 as a possible D gene (6 bases). The CDR3 extends over 15 amino acids. Germline V lookup: CDR1 SGHRS, CDR2 YFSETQ. Trimming left V 9 bases short and J 4 bases short, with 22 bases between. CDR3 DNA: TGCGCCACCGCCAGGACAGCCACGGAGCCCTATGGCTACACCTTC. This codes for CATARTATEPYGYTF.

The CDR3 is CAISGRSGSYEQYF. CDR3 DNA: TGTGCCATCAGTGGCCGGTCGGGCTCCTACGAGCAGTACTTC. The chain is built from TRBV10-3 and TRBJ2-7, with no clear D. Per the germline V gene, CDR1 is ENHRY and CDR2 is SYGVKD. Trimming took off 4 bases at V and 0 bases at J, with 10 bases between the two ends. CDR3 length: 14 residues.

The chain employs TRBV9 and TRBJ2-3, with D hard to call. The germline gives CDR1 SGDLS, CDR2 YYNGEE. This CDR3 is built from 12 residues. The V end lost 4 bases, the J end lost 2 bases, and 5 bases lay between the germline ends. The CDR3 region is CASSRITDTQYF. The CDR3 nucleotides read TGTGCCAGCAGCCGTATCACAGATACGCAGTATTTT.

This clone has just a few counts. This sequence joins TRBV2 and TRBJ1-2; unclear D gene. Trimming removed 0 bases from V and 8 bases from J, with 7 bases in between. Germline assignment: CDR1 SNHLY and CDR2 FYNNEI. The CDR3 consists of 12 residues. CDR3 region: CASSEALRGYTF. The CDR3 bases are TGTGCCAGCAGTGAAGCGCTTCGAGGCTACACCTTC.

This clone was seen a handful of times. The chain combines TRBV5-1 with TRBJ1-6, with D unclear. V was shortened by 0 bases and J by 7 bases, with 8 bases between the two germline ends. CDR3 length: 14 residues. Germline-derived CDR1 and CDR2 are SGHRS and YFSETQ. As DNA, the CDR3 is TGCGCCAGCAGCTTGGGTCCCGGCAATTCACCCCTCCACTTT. Translated: CASSLGPGNSPLHF.

The CDR3 bases are TGCGCCAGCAGTGGTGGAGCAGGGGTTATAGAAAAACTGTTTTTT. As protein: CASSGGAGVIEKLFF. This rearrangement joins TRBV23-1 to TRBJ1-4; D is possibly TRBD1 (6 bases). TRBV23-1 is an ORF, and what it does is uncertain. The CDR3 sequence is 15 residues long. V lost 5 bases to trimming and J lost 8 bases, with 18 bases between them.

The chain employs TRBV6-1 and TRBJ2-2, with TRBD2 identical over 9 bases. CDR3 size: 16 residues. Germline V gene data show CDR1 as MNHNS and CDR2 as SASEGT. J gave up 6 bases and V 4 bases, and 9 bases lay outside the gene matches. CDR3 in amino acids: CASSGLAVILPGELFF. For the CDR3, the DNA is TGTGCCAGCAGTGGACTAGCGGTAATTTTACCCGGGGAGCTGTTTTTT.

DNA for the CDR3: TGTGCCAGCAGCCGGGAGGCGACTAACACTGAAGCTTTCTTT. As protein: CASSREATNTEAFF. The V gene is TRBV4-2, the J gene TRBJ1-1; no firm D call. Trimming removed 4 bases from V and 2 bases from J, with 11 bases in between. There are 14 residues in the CDR3. Germline V gene sequence: CDR1 LGHNA, CDR2 YNFKEQ.

The J gene is TRBJ2-7, the V gene TRBV9; TRBD1 agrees at 8 bases. This CDR3 contains 14 residues. The germline gives CDR1 SGDLS, CDR2 YYNGEE. The junction had 2 bases not matched to a gene; V was cut back by 0 bases and J by 3 bases. The CDR3 reads CASSVVGTGYEQYF. CDR3 bases: TGTGCCAGCAGCGTAGTAGGGACAGGCTACGAGCAGTACTTC.

The chain links TRBV4-2 to TRBJ1-4, with D uncertain. CDR1 LGHNA and CDR2 YNFKEQ come from the germline V gene. Trimming shortened V by 1 base and J by 0 bases, and 9 bases separated the two germline ends. There are 16 residues in the CDR3. The CDR3 region is CASSQALFATNEKLFF. The CDR3 DNA reads as TGTGCCAGCAGCCAAGCTTTATTCGCAACTAATGAAAAACTGTTTTTT.

The chain carries TRBV6-1 and TRBJ1-5; the match to TRBD1 covers 7 bases. The V and J ends lost 7 bases and 4 bases, in that order; junction bases with no gene match: 7. CDR3 length: 14 amino acids. Looked up from germline, CDR1 is MNHNS and CDR2 is SASEGT. The CDR3 loop reads CASKAGGINQPQHF. The CDR3 DNA reads as TGTGCCAGCAAAGCAGGGGGAATAAATCAGCCCCAGCATTTT.